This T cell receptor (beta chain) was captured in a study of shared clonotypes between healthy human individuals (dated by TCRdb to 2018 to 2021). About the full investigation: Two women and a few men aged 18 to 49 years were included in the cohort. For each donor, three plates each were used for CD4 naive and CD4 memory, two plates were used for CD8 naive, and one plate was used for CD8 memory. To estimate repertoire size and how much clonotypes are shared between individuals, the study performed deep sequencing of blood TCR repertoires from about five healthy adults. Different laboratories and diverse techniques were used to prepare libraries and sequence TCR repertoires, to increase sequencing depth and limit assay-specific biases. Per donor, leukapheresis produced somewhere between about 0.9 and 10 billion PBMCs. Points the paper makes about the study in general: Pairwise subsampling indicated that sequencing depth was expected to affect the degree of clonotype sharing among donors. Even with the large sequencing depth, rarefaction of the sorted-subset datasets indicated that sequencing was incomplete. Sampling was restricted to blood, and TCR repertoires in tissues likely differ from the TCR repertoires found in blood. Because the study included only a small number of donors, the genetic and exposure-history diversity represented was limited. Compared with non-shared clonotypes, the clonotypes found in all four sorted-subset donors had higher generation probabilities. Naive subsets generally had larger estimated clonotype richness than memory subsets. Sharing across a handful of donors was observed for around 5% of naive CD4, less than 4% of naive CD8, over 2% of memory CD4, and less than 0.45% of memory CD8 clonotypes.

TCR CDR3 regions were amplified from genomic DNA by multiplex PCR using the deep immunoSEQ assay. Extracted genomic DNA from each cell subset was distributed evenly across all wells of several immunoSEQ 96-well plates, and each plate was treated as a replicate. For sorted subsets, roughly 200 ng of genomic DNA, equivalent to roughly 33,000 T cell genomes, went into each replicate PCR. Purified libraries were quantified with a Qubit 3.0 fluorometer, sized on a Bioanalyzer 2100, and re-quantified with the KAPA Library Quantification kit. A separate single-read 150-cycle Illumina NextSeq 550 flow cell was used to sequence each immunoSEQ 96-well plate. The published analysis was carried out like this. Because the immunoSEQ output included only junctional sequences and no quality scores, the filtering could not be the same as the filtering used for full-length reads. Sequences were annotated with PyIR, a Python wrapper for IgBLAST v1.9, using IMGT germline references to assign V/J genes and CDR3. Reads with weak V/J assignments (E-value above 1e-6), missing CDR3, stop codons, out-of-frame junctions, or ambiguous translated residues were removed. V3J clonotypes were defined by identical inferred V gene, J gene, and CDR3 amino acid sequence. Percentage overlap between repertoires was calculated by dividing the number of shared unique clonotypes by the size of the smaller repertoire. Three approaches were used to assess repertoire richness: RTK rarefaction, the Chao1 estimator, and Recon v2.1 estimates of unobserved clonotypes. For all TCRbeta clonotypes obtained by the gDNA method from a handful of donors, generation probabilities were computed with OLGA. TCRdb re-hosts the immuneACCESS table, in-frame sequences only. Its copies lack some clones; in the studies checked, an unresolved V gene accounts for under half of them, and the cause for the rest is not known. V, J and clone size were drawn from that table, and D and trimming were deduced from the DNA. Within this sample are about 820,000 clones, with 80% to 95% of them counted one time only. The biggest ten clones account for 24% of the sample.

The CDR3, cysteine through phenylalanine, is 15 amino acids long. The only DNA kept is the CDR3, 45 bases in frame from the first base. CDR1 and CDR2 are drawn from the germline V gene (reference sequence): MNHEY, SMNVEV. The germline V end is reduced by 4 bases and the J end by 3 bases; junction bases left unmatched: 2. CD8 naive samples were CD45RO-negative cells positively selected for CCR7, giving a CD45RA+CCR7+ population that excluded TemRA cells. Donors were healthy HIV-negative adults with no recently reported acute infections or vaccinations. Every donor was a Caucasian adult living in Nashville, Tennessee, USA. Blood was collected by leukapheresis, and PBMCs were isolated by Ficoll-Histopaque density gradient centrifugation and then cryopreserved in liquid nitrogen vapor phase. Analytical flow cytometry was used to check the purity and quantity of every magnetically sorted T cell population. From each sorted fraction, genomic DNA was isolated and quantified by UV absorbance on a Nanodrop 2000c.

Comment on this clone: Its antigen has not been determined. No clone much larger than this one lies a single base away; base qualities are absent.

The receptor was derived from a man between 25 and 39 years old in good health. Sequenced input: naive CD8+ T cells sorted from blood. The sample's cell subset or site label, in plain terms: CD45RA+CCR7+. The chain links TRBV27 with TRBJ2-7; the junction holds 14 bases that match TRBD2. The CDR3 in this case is CASSSGLAGVYEQYF. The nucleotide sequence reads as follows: TGTGCCAGCAGTTCGGGACTAGCGGGAGTCTACGAGCAGTACTTC.